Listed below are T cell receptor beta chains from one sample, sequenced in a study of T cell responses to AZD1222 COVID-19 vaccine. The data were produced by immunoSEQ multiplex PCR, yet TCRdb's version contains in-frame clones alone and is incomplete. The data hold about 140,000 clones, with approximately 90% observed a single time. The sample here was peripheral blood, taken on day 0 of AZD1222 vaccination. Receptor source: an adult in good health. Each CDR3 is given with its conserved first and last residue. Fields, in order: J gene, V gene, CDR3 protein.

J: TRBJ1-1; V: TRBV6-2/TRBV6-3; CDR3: CASSYSGIPGHEAFF
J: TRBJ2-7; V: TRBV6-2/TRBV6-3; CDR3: CASSPLVALAGVGYEQYF
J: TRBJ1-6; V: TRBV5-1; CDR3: CASSLAPARHGSPLHF
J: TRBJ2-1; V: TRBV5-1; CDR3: CASSLSSSYNEQFF
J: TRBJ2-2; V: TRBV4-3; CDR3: CASSRSGGRAGTGELFF
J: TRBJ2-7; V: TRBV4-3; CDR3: CASSQGGLAGGPFYEQYF
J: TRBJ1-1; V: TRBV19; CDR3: CASSRQGLNTEAFF
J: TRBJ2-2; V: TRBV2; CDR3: CASSEVVTGELFF
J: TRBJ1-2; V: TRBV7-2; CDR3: CASSLKTGENYGYTF
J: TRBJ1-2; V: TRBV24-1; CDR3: CATSGGSSNYGYTF
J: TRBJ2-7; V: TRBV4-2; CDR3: CASSPGTSGRAYEQYF
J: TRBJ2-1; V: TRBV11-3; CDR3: CASSSGLAGSSYNEQFF
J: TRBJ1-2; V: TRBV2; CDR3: CASSERGPYGYTF
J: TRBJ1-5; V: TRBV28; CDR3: CASSPAGAFNQPQHF
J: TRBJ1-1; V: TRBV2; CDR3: CASSEVGQAIGAEAFF
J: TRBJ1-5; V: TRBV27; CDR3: CASSRPNQPQHF
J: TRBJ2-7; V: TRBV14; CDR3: CASSPSGSKGYEQYF
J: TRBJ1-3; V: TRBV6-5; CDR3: CASSYLGEGNTIYF
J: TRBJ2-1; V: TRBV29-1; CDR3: CSVLVFPFF
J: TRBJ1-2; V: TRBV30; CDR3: CAWVPFGVTNYGYTF
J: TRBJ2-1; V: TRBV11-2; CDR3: CASSIRDGAYEQFF
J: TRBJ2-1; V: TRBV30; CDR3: CAWRGLAKTNEQFF
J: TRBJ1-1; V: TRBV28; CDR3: CASSLGGLIGTEAFF
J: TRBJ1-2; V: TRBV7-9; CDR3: CASSLGGGGYTF
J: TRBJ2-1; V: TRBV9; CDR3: CASSLRTLPYEQFF
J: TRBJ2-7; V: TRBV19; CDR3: CASSWAGHYEQYF
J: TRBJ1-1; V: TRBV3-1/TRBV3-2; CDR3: CASSQNNWGQRNTEAFF
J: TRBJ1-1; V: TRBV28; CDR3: CASCVALGQGGEAFF
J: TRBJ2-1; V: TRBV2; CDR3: CASSEWREQFF